Given below is one TCR beta chain in context. Its matching antigen is unknown. The sample is drawn from a study of cytomegalovirus exposure and HLA in healthy donors. For the study at large: Researchers previously reported finding 100 million or so unique TCR beta sequences from 150 million to 200 million T cells.

The CDR3 has 15 amino acids. Trimming pared 2 bases from V and 0 bases from J, leaving 11 bases between. Looked up from germline, CDR1 is MNHNS and CDR2 is SASEGT. Primers for the PCR totalled 60 Vbeta and 13 Jbeta. The assay was immunoSEQ multiplex PCR, and TCRdb's table has in-frame clones only and misses some. This table lists approximately 170,000 clones. The study's findings and limits: TCR beta V- and J-gene trimming was later associated with a missense DCLRE1C variant.

Sequenced input: PBMCs. V gene TRBV6-1 combines with J gene TRBJ2-7; D might be TRBD1 (5 bases). This receptor was obtained from a young woman in good health and CMV-seropositive. The CDR3 region is CASSEQDKSSYEQYF. DNA of the CDR3: TGTGCCAGCAGTGAACAGGACAAAAGCTCCTACGAGCAGTACTTC.